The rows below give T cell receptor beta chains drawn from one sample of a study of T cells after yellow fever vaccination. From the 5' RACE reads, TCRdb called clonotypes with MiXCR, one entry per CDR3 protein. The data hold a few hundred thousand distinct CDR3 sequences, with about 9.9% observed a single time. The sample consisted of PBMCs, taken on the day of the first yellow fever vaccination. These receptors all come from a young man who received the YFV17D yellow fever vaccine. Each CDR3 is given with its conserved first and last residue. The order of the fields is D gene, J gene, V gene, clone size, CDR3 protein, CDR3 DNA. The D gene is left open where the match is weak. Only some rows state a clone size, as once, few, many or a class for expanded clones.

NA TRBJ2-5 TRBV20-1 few CRERGSKAGETQYF TGCAGGGAGAGGGGATCCAAGGCTGGGGAGACCCAGTACTTC
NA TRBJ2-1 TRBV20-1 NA CSAAGQNSYNEQFF TGCAGTGCAGCGGGACAGAACTCCTACAATGAGCAGTTCTTC
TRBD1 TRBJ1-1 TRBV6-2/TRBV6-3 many CASRGQAHTEAFF TGTGCCAGCAGAGGACAGGCTCACACTGAAGCTTTCTTT
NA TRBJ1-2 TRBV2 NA CASSPSGRTYGYTF TGTGCCAGCAGTCCTTCTGGAAGGACCTATGGCTACACCTTC
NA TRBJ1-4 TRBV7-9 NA CASSSTNLAGEKLFF TGTGCCAGCAGCTCGACGAATCTAGCTGGTGAAAAACTGTTTTTT
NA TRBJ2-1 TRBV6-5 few CASSFRGDHNEQFF TGTGCCAGCAGTTTCAGGGGGGATCACAATGAGCAGTTCTTC
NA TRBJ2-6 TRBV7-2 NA CASSLPLGGPPFWANVLTF TGTGCCAGCAGCTTACCCCTGGGAGGCCCTCCGTTCTGGGCCAACGTCCTGACTTTC
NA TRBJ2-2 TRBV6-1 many CASSRDGTGELFF TGTGCCAGCAGTCGGGACGGCACCGGGGAGCTGTTTTTT
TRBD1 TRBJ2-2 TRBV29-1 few CSVRQGAFSRELFF TGCAGCGTTCGACAGGGGGCATTCAGCAGGGAGCTGTTTTTT
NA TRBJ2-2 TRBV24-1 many CATSDESRTSGELFF TGTGCCACCAGTGATGAGAGTAGGACCTCCGGGGAGCTGTTTTTT